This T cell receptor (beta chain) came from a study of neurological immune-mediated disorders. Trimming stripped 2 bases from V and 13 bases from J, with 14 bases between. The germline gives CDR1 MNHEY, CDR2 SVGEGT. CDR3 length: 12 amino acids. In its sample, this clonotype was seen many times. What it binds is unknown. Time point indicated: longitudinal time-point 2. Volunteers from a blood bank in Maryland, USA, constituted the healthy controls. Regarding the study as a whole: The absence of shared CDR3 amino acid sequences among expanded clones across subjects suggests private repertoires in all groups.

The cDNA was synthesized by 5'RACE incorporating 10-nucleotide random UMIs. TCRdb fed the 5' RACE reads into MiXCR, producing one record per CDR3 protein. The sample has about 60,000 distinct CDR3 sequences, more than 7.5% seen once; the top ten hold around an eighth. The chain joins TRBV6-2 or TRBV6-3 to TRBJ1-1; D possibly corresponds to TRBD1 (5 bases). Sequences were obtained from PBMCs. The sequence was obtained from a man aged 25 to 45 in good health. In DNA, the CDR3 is TGTGCCAGCAGTTACCGGGACGAGAGAGTTTTCTTT. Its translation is CASSYRDERVFF.